By frequency, the clone carrying this T cell receptor (beta chain) is medium-sized. The antigen is unknown. Total CD8+ T cells underwent enrichment via negative magnetic separation. The data derive from a study of human CD8 memory T cell subsets. Study outcomes and limitations: This study determined the sequences of T cell receptor beta chains and of no other chains.

Production of TCR beta libraries used UMI-labeled 5' RACE as the method. TCRdb reprocessed the 5' RACE reads and keeps a single row for each CDR3 protein, giving no DNA. The table gives around 4,000 distinct CDR3 sequences; the top ten clones make up roughly 32% of it. Sequencing input: CD8+ T cells from PBMCs. The sequence came from a human donor in good health.

CDR3 protein: CASREHSTGELFF. The J gene is TRBJ2-2, the V gene TRBV5-4. This CDR3 region has 13 residues. Germline V gives CDR1 SGHNT, CDR2 YYREEE (reference sequence).